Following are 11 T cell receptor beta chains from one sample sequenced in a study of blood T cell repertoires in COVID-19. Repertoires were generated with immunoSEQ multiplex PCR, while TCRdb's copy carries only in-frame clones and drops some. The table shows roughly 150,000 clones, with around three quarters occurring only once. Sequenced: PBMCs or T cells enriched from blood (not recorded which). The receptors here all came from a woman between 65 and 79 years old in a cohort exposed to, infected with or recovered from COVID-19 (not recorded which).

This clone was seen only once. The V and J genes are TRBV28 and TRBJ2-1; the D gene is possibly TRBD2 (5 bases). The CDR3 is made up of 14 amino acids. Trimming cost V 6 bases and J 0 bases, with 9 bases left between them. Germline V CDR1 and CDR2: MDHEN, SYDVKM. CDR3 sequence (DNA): TGTGCCAGCAGACGTACTAGCTCCTACAATGAGCAGTTCTTC. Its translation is CASRRTSSYNEQFF.

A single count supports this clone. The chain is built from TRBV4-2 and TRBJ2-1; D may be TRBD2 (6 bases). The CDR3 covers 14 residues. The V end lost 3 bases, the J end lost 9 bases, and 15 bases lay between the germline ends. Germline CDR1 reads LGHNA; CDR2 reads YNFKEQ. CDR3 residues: CASSHNRLDTEQFF. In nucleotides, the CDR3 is TGTGCCAGCAGCCACAATCGACTAGACACTGAGCAGTTCTTC.

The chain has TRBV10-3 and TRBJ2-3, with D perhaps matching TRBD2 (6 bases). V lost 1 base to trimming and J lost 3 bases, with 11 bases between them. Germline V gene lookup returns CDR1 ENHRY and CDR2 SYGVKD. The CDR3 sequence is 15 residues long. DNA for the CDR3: TGTGCCATCAGTGAGTATCAGGCGGGAACAGATACGCAGTATTTT. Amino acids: CAISEYQAGTDTQYF.

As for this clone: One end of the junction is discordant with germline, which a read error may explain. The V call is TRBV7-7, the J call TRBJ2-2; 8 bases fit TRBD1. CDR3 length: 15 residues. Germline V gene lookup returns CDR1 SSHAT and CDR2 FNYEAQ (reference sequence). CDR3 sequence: CASRPSDRATGELFF. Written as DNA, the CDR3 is TGTGCTAGCAGACCCTCGGACAGGGCGACCGGGGAGCTGTTTTTT.

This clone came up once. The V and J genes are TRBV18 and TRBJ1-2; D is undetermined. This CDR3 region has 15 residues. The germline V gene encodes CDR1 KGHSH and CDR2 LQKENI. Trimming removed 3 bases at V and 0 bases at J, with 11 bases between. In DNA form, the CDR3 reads TGTGCCAGCTCACCTTCACAGCTGACTAACTATGGCTACACCTTC. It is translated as CASSPSQLTNYGYTF.

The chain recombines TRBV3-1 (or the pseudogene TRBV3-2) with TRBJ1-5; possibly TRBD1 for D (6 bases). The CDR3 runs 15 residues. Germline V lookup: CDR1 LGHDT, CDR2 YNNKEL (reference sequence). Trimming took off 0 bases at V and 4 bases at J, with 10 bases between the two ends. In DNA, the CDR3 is TGTGCCAGCAGCCAAGATACCCAGGGGAATCAGCCCCAGCATTTT. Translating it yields CASSQDTQGNQPQHF.

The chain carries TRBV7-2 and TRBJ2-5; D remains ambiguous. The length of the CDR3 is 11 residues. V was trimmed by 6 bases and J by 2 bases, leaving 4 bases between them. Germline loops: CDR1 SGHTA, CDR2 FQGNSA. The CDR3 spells CASSQQETQYF. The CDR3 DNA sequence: TGTGCCAGCAGTCAACAAGAGACCCAGTACTTC.

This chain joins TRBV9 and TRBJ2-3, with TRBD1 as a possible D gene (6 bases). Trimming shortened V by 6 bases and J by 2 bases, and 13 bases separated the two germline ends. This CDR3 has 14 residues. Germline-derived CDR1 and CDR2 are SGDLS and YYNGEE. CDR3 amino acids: CASNSRGPTDTQYF. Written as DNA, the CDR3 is TGTGCCAGCAATAGCAGGGGACCCACAGATACGCAGTATTTT.

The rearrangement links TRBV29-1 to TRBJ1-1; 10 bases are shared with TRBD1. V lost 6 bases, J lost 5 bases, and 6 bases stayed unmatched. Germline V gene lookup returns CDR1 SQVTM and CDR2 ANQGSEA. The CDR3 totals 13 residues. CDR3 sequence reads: CSVAGTGETEAFF. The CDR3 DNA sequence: TGCAGCGTGGCCGGGACAGGGGAAACTGAAGCTTTCTTT.

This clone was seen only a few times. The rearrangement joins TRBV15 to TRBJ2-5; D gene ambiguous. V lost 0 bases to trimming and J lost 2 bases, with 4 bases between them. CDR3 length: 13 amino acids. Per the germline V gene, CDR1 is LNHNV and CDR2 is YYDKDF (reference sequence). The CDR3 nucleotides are TGTGCCACCAGCAGAGAACTACAAGAGACCCAGTACTTC. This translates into CATSRELQETQYF.

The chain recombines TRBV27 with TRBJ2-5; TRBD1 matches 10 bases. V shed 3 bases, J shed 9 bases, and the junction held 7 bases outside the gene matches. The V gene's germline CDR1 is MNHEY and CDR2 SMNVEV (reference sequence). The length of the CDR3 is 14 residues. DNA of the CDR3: TGTGCCAGCAGTTTTGGCGGACAGGGGGTGGCCCAGTACTTC. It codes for CASSFGGQGVAQYF.